This TCR beta chain was identified during a study of control samples from healthy donors and cancer patients (dated by TCRdb to 2018 to 2021). The CDR3 goes from the cysteine to the phenylalanine over 15 residues. The retained sequence is limited to the CDR3, 45 bases, with the frame set at the first base. CDR1 and CDR2 (MRHNA, SNTAGT) derive from the germline V gene. Relative to germline, V is missing 4 bases and J is missing 6 bases, with 1 base of the junction outside any gene match. Receptors were amplified or captured by the immunoSEQ multiplex PCR assay. The immuneACCESS repertoire file appears here via TCRdb, limited to in-frame rearrangements. These files lack a portion of the clones; in checked studies, under half of the deficit traces to unresolved V genes, and the cause of the others is not known. Within this sample are approximately 100,000 clones, with around nine tenths of them counted one time only. The top ten constitute 3% of the sample.

About this clone: Its target antigen remains unknown. Base qualities are not at hand, and no much larger clone is one base apart.

The sequenced sample consisted of blood. Recombination joined TRBV6-4 with TRBJ2-1; TRBD2 fits 15 bases in the junction. This TCR was sampled from a human donor in good health. The donor label of this sample is uncertain. CDR3 region: CASSGTSGGANEQFF. The nucleotides read TGTGCCAGCAGTGGGACTAGCGGGGGGGCCAATGAGCAGTTCTTC.